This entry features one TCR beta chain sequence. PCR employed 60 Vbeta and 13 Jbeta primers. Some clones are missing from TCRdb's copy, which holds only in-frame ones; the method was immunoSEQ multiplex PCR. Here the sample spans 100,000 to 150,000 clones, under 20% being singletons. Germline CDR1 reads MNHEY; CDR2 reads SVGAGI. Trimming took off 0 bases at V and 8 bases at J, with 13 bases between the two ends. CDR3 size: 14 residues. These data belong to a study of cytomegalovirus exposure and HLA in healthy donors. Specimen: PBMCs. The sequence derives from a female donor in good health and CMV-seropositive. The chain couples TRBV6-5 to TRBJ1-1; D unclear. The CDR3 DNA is TGTGCCAGCAGTTACTCCTCCTATCGAGGGGAAGCTTTCTTT. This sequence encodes CASSYSSYRGEAFF.